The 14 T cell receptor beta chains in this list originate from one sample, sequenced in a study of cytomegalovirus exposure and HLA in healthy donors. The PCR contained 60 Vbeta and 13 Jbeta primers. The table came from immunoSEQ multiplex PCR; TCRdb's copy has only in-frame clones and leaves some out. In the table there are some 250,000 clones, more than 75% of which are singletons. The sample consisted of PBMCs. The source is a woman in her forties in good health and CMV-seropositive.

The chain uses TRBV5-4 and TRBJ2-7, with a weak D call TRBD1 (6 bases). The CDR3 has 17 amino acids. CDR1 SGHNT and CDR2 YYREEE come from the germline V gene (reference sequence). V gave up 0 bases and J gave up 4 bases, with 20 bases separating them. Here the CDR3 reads CASSLGGFVQGRYEQYF. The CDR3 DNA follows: TGTGCCAGCAGCTTGGGGGGTTTTGTACAGGGAAGATACGAGCAGTACTTC.

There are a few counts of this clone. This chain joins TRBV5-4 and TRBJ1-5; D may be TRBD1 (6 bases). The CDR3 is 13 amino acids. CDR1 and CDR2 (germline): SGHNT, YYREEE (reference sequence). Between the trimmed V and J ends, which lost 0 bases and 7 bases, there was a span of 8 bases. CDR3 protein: CASSLDREQPQHF. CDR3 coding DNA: TGTGCCAGCAGCTTGGACAGGGAACAGCCCCAGCATTTT.

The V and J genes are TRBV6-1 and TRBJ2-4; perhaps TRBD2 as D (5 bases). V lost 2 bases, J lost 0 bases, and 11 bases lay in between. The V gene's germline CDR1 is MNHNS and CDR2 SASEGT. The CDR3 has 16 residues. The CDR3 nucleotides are TGTGCCAGCAGTGAACGAGGGCTACTAGCCAAAAACATTCAGTACTTC. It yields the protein CASSERGLLAKNIQYF.

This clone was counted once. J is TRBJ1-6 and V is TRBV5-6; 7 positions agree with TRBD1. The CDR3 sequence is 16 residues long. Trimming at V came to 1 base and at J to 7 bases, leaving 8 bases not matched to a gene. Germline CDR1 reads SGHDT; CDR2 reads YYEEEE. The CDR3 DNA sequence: TGTGCCAGCAGCTTGCTGACAGGCAGGGGGAATTCACCCCTCCACTTT. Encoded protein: CASSLLTGRGNSPLHF.

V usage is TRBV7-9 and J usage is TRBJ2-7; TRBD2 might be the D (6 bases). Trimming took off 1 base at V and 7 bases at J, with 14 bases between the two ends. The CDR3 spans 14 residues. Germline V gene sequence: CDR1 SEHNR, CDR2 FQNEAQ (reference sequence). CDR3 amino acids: CASSLDGGVHEQYF. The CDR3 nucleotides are TGTGCCAGCAGCTTAGACGGCGGGGTACATGAGCAGTACTTC.

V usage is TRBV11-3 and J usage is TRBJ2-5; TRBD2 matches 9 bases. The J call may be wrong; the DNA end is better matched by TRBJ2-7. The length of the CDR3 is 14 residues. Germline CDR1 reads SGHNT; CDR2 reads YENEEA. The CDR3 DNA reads TGTGCCAGCAGCCTAACTAGCGGGTCCTACGAGCAGTACTTC. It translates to CASSLTSGSYEQYF.

CDR3 residues: CASSYYAGEVSSYNEQFF. The DNA for the CDR3 is TGCGCCAGCAGTTACTATGCGGGGGAGGTATCCTCCTACAATGAGCAGTTCTTC. The V gene is TRBV4-3, the J gene TRBJ2-1; 7 nucleotides align to TRBD2. Germline V CDR1 and CDR2: LGHNA, YSLEER. V lost 6 bases and J lost 0; bases outside the gene matches: 14. CDR3 length: 18 residues.

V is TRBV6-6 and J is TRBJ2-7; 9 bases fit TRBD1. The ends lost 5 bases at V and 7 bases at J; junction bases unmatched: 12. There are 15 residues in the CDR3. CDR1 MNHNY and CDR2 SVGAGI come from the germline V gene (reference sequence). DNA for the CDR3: TGTGCCAGCAGTCCGGCCGGGACAGGGAGCGGAGAGCAGTACTTC. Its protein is CASSPAGTGSGEQYF.

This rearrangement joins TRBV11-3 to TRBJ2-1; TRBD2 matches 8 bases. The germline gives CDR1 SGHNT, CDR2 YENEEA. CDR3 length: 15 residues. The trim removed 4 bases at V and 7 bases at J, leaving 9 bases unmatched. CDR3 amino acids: CASSSGLVAGNEQFF. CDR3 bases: TGTGCCAGCAGCTCGGGACTAGTAGCGGGTAATGAGCAGTTCTTC.

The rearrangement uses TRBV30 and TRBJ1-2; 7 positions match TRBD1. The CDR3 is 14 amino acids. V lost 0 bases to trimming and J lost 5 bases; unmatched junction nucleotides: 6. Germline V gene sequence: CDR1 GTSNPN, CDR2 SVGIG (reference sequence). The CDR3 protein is CAWSVGGAGYGYTF. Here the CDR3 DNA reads TGTGCCTGGAGTGTAGGGGGCGCTGGATATGGCTACACCTTC.

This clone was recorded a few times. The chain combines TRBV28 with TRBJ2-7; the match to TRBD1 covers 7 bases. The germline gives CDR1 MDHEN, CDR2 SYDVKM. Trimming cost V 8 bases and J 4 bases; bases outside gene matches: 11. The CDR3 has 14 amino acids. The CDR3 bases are TGTGCCAGCTGGGGACAGCCTTTTTCTTACGAGCAGTACTTC. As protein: CASWGQPFSYEQYF.

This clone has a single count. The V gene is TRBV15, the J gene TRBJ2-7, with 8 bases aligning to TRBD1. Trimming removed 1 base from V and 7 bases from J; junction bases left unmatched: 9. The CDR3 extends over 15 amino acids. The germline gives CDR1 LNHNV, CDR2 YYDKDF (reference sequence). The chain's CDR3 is CATSRGDRPREEQYF. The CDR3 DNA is TGTGCCACCAGCAGAGGGGACAGGCCCCGGGAGGAGCAGTACTTC.

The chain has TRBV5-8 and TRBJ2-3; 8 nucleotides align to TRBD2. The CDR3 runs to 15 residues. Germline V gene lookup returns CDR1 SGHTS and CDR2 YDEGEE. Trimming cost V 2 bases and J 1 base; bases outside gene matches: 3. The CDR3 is CASSFRGGGTDTQYF. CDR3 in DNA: TGTGCCAGCAGCTTCCGGGGGGGAGGCACAGATACGCAGTATTTT.

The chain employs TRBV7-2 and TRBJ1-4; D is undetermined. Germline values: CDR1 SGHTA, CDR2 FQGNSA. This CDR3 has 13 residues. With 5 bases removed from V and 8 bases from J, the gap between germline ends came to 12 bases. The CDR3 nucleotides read TGTGCCAGCAGCCTAGGGCCGGGGGAAAAACTGTTTTTT. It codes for CASSLGPGEKLFF. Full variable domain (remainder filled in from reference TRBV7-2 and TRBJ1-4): GAGVSQSPSNKVTEKGKDVELRCDPISGHTALYWYRQSLGQGLEFLIYFQGNSAPDKSGLPSDRFSAERTGGSVSTLTIQRTQQEDSAVYLCASSLGPGEKLFFGSGTQLSVL.